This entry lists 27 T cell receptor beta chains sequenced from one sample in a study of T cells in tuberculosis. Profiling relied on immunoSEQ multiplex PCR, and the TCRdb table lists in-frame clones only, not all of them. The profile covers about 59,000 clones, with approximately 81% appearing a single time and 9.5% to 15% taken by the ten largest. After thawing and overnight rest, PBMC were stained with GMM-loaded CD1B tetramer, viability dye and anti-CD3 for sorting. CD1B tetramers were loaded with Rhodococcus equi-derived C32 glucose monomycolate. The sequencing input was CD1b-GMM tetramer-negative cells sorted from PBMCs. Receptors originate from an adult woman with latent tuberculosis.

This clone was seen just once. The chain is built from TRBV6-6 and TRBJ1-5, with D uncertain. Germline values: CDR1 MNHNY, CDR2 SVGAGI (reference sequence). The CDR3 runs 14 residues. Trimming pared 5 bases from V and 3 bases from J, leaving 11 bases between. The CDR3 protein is CASSARSYNQPQHF. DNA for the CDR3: TGTGCCAGCAGTGCTAGGTCCTACAATCAGCCCCAGCATTTT.

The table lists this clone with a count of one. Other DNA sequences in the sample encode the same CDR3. The CDR3 region has the DNA TGTGCCAGTAGCCTGGAAAGGGACAGGCAAAACACTGAAGCTTTCTTT. Residues: CASSLERDRQNTEAFF. The chain recombines TRBV7-8 with TRBJ1-1, with 8 positions matching TRBD1. This CDR3 has 16 residues. The germline V gene encodes CDR1 SGHVS and CDR2 FQNEAQ. The trim removed 9 bases at V and 2 bases at J, leaving 14 bases unmatched.

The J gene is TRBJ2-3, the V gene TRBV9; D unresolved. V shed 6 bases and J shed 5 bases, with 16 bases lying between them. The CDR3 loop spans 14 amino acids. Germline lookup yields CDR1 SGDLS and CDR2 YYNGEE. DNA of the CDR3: TGTGCCAGCACTCAAAACACCCTCCAAGATACGCAGTATTTT. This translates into CASTQNTLQDTQYF.

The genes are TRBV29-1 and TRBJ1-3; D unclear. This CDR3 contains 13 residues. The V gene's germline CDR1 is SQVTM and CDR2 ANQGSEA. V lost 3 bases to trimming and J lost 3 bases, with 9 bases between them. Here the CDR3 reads CSVDKLDGNTIYF. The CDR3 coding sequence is TGCAGCGTTGATAAGCTAGATGGAAACACCATATATTTT.

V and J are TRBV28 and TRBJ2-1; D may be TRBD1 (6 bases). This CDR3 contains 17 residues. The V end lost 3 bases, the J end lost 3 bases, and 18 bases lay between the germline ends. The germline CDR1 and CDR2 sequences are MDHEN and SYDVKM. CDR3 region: CASSFKGLIGGYNEQFF. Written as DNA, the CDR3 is TGTGCCAGCAGTTTTAAGGGCTTGATAGGGGGCTACAATGAGCAGTTCTTC.

CDR3: CASSWGLAGGRSSYEQYF. Here the CDR3 DNA reads TGTGCCAGCAGCTGGGGACTAGCGGGAGGTCGGAGCTCCTACGAGCAGTACTTC. The rearrangement uses TRBV11-2 and TRBJ2-7; TRBD2 matches at 15 bases. V lost 4 bases, J lost 0 bases, and 7 bases stayed unmatched. CDR3 length equals 18 residues. Germline CDR1 and CDR2: SGHAT and FQNNGV. The whole variable domain, filled in from reference TRBV11-2 and TRBJ2-7, reads EAGVAQSPRYKIIEKRQSVAFWCNPISGHATLYWYQQILGQGPKLLIQFQNNGVVDDSQLPKDRFSAERLKGVDSTLKIQPAKLEDSAVYLCASSWGLAGGRSSYEQYFGPGTRLTVT.

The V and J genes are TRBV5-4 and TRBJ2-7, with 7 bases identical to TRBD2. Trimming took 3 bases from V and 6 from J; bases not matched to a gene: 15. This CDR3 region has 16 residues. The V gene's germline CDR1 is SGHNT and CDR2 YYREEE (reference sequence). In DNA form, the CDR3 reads TGTGCCAGCAGCTGGGGGACCAGCGGGATAACCGGCGAGCAGTACTTC. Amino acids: CASSWGTSGITGEQYF.

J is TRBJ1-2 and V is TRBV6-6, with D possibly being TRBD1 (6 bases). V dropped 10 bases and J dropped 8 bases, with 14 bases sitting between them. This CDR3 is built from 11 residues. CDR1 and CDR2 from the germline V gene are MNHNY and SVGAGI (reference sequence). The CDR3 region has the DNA TGTGCCACCGGGGGGGGGCGAGGCTACACCTTC. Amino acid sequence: CATGGGRGYTF.

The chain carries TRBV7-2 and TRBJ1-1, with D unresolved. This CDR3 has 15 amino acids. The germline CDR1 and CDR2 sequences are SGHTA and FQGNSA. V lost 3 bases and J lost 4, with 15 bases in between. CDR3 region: CASSFLDSWSTEAFF. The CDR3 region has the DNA TGTGCCAGCAGCTTCCTGGACTCGTGGAGCACTGAAGCTTTCTTT.

In nucleotides, the CDR3 is TGTGCCAGCAGCAATTCCGGGACTAGCGGGATGAATGAGCAGTTCTTC. Amino acids: CASSNSGTSGMNEQFF. The chain uses TRBV7-9 and TRBJ2-1; 13 bases fit TRBD2. This CDR3 spans 16 amino acids. CDR1 is SEHNR and CDR2 is FQNEAQ in the germline V gene (reference sequence). Trimming removed 5 bases from V and 7 bases from J; junction bases left unmatched: 8.

The CDR3 reads CASSALGQGTDTQYF. CDR3 DNA: TGTGCCAGCAGTGCTTTGGGACAGGGCACAGATACGCAGTATTTT. The chain links TRBV6-1 to TRBJ2-3; 8 bases match TRBD1. Germline CDR1 and CDR2: MNHNS and SASEGT. Trimming took 4 bases from V and 1 from J; bases not matched to a gene: 4. CDR3 size: 15 residues.

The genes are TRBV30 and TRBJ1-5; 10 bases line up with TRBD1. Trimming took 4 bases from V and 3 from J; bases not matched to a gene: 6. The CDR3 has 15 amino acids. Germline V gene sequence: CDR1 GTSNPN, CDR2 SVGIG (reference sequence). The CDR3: CAWNRDRGNNQPQHF. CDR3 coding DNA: TGTGCCTGGAATCGGGACAGGGGAAACAATCAGCCCCAGCATTTT.

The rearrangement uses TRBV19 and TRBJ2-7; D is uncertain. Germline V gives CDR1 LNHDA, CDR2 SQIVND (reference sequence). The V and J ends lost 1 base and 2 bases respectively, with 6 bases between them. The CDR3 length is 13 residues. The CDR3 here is CASSIGQAYEQYF. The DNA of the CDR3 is TGTGCCAGTAGTATAGGGCAGGCCTACGAGCAGTACTTC.

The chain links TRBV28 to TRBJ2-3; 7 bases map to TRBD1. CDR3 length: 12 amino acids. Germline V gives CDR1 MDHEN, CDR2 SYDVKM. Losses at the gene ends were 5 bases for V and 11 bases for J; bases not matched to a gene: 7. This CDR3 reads CASSDRARGQYF. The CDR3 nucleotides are TGTGCCAGCAGTGACAGGGCCCGGGGGCAGTATTTT.

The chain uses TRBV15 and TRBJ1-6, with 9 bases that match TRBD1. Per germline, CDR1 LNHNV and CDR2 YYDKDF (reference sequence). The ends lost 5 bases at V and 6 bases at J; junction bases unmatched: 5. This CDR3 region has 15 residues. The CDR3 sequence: CATSDRGAANSPLHF. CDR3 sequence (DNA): TGTGCCACCAGCGACAGGGGGGCTGCTAATTCACCCCTCCACTTT. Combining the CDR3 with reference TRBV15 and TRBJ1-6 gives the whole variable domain DAMVIQNPRYQVTQFGKPVTLSCSQTLNHNVMYWYQQKSSQAPKLLFHYYDKDFNNEADTPDNFQSRRPNTSFCFLDIRSPGLGDTAMYLCATSDRGAANSPLHFGNGTRLTVT.

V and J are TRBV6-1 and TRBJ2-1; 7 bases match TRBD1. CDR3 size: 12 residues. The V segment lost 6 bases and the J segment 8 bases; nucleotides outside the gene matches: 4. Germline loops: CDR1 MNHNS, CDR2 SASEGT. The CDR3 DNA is TGTGCCAGCAGGCCACAGGGGTATGAGCAGTTCTTC. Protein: CASRPQGYEQFF.

The CDR3 region is CASSQRTSGDSRLAKNIQYF. In DNA form, the CDR3 reads TGTGCCAGCAGCCAGAGGACTAGCGGGGATTCAAGACTAGCCAAAAACATTCAGTACTTC. The V and J genes are TRBV7-3 and TRBJ2-4; 12 bases agree with TRBD2. CDR3 length equals 20 residues. In germline, CDR1 is SGHTA, CDR2 FQGTGA. V gave up 5 bases and J gave up 0 bases; unmatched junction bases: 14. The full variable domain, in which reference TRBV7-3 and TRBJ2-4 provide the parts outside the CDR3, is GAGVSQTPSNKVTEKGKYVELRCDPISGHTALYWYRQSLGQGPEFLIYFQGTGAADDSGLPNDRFFAVRPEGSVSTLKIQRTERGDSAVYLCASSQRTSGDSRLAKNIQYFGAGTRLSVL.

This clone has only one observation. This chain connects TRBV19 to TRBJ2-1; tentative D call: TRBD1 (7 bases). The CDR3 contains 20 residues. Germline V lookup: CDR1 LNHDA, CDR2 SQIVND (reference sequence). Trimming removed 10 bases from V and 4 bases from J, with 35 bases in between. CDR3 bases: TGTGCCACCCCATCATCAGGGGGAAGGGCCTTTCGGAGGGGTTACAATGAGCAGTTCTTC. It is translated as CATPSSGGRAFRRGYNEQFF.

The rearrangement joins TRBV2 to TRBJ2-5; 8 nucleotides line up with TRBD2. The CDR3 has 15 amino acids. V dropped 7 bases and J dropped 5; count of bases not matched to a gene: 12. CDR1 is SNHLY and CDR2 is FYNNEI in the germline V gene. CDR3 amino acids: CASTKTGGPGETQYF. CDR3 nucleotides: TGTGCCAGCACCAAAACGGGGGGGCCTGGGGAGACCCAGTACTTC.

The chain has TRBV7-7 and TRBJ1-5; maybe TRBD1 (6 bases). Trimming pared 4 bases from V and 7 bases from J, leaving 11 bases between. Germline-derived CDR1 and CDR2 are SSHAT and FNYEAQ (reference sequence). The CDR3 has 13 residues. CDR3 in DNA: TGTGCCAGCAGCTCCCAGAGGGGGCAGCCCCAGCATTTT. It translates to CASSSQRGQPQHF.

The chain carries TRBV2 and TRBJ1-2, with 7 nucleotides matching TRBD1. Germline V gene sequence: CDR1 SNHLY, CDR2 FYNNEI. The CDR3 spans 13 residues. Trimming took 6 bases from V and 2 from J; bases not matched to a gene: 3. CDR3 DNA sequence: TGTGCCAGCAGGGTGACAGGGAACTATGGCTACACCTTC. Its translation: CASRVTGNYGYTF.

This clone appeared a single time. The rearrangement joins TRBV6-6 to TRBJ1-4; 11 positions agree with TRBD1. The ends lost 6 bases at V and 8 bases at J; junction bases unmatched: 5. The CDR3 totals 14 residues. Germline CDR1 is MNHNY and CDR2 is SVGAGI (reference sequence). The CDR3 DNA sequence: TGTGCCAGCAGGCCGGACAGGGGGCAAGAAAAACTGTTTTTT. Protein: CASRPDRGQEKLFF.

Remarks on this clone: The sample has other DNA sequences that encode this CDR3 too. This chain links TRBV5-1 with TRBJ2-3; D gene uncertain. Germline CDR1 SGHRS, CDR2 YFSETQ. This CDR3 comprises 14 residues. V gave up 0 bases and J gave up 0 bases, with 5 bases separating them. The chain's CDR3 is CASSLGGSTDTQYF. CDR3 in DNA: TGCGCCAGCAGCTTGGGCGGTAGCACAGATACGCAGTATTTT. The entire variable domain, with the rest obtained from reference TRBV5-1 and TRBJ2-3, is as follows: KAGVTQTPRYLIKTRGQQVTLSCSPISGHRSVSWYQQTPGQGLQFLFEYFSETQRNKGNFPGRFSGRQFSNSRSEMNVSTLELGDSALYLCASSLGGSTDTQYFGPGTRLTVL.

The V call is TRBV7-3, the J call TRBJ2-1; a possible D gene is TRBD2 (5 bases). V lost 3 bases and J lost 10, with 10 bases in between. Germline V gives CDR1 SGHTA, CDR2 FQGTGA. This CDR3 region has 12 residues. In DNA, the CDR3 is TGTGCCAGCAGCTTTCTCGAGGGAGAGCAGTTCTTC. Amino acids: CASSFLEGEQFF.

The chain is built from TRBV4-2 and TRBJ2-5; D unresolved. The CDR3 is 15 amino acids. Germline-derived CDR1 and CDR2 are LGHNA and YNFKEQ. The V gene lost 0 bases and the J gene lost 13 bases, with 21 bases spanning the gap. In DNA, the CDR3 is TGTGCCAGCAGCCAAGAGCCGGCGACCTTAGCAGCCTTGTACTTC. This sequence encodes CASSQEPATLAALYF.

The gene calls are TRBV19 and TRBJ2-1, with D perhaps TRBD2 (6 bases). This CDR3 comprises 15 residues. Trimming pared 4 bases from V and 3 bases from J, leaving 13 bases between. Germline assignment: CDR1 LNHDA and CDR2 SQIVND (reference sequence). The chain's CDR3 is CASSTVAVSYNEQFF. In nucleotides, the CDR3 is TGTGCCAGTAGTACCGTAGCGGTTAGCTACAATGAGCAGTTCTTC.

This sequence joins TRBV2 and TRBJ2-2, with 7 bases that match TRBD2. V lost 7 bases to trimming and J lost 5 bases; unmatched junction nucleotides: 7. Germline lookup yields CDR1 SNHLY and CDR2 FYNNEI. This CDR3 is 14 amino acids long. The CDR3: CASKSGGGTGELFF. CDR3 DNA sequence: TGTGCCAGCAAATCGGGAGGAGGGACCGGGGAGCTGTTTTTT.